A single sample is the source of the 25 T cell receptor beta chains below, sequenced in a study of human T cells and chemical hapten exposure. TCRdb redid the calling of the RACE reads with MiXCR, one entry per CDR3 protein. The sample contains 99,000 or so distinct CDR3 sequences, less than 35% of which appear only once. As for time point: patch test 3, about 24 weeks after DPC sensitization. Treatment indicated: therapeutic diphenylcyclopropenone sensitization with weekly scalp DPC. The material was whole blood, obtained in connection with sensitization to the hapten diphenylcyclopropenone (DPC). The receptors derive from a man aged 35-49 years with alopecia areata. Some clones in this sample may be carry-over from other donors' samples.

The chain is built from TRBV2 and TRBJ1-1; 7 nucleotides match TRBD1. V trimming: 6 bases; J trimming: 1 base; junction bases outside the gene matches: 8. Germline V gene lookup returns CDR1 SNHLY and CDR2 FYNNEI. The CDR3 is made up of 15 amino acids. CDR3 sequence: CASRLRQGWNTEAFF. The DNA of the CDR3 is TGTGCCAGCAGACTAAGACAGGGCTGGAACACTGAAGCTTTCTTT.

In its sample, this clonotype was seen a few times. The chain couples TRBV6-5 to TRBJ2-7, with 12 bases lining up with TRBD1. This CDR3 has 14 amino acids. Trimming removed 6 bases from V and 4 bases from J; junction bases left unmatched: 4. CDR1 MNHEY and CDR2 SVGAGI come from the germline V gene. The chain's CDR3 is CASRGQGARYEQYF. The CDR3 nucleotides read TGTGCCAGCAGGGGACAGGGGGCGCGGTACGAGCAGTACTTC.

This rearrangement joins TRBV6-2 or TRBV6-3 to TRBJ2-2; D is unclear. Germline CDR1 and CDR2: MNHEY and SVGEGT. The CDR3 is 14 amino acids. The V end was cut by 8 bases, the J end by 3 bases, with 13 bases between. The CDR3 sequence is CASGRIGHTGELFF. CDR3 in DNA: TGTGCCAGCGGTAGGATAGGGCACACCGGGGAGCTGTTTTTT.

This clonotype came up a few times. One end of the junction varies from germline; a read error may be responsible. This chain joins TRBV29-1 and TRBJ2-5; 13 positions agree with TRBD2. In germline, CDR1 is SQVTM, CDR2 ANQGSEA. The CDR3 consists of 13 residues. CDR3 coding DNA: TGCAGCGTTGTAAGGACTAGCGGGAGCCCGGTTGTCTTC. Protein sequence: CSVVRTSGSPVVF.

The chain uses TRBV28 and TRBJ2-3; either TRBD1 or TRBD2 may supply D (5 bases each). V was pared by 5 bases and J by 3 bases, with 18 bases between. Germline CDR1 reads MDHEN; CDR2 reads SYDVKM. The CDR3 runs 16 residues. This chain's CDR3 is CASSPPRDLGTDTQYF. The CDR3 coding sequence is TGTGCCAGCAGTCCCCCCAGGGACCTGGGGACAGATACGCAGTATTTT.

The chain couples TRBV20-1 to TRBJ2-7; 12 positions match TRBD2. The junction had 2 bases not matched to a gene; V was cut back by 3 bases and J by 5 bases. The CDR3 has 13 residues. CDR1 and CDR2 from the germline V gene are DFQATT and SNEGSKA (reference sequence). The CDR3, as DNA: TGCAGTGCTAGCCGACTAGCGGGAGACGAGCAGTACTTC. Encoded protein: CSASRLAGDEQYF.

The chain uses TRBV27 and TRBJ1-1; D remains ambiguous. Germline V gives CDR1 MNHEY, CDR2 SMNVEV (reference sequence). V lost 2 bases and J 2 bases, leaving 9 bases between the germline ends. The CDR3 loop spans 14 amino acids. The CDR3 DNA is TGTGCCAGCAGTTTAGTCGGAACAAACACTGAAGCTTTCTTT. Encoded protein: CASSLVGTNTEAFF.

This clonotype was seen a single time. The chain links TRBV9 to TRBJ2-3; 7 bases are shared with TRBD2. The germline CDR1 and CDR2 sequences are SGDLS and YYNGEE. With V trimmed by 0 bases and J by 7 bases, 2 bases remained unmatched. This CDR3 has 13 amino acids. Here the CDR3 reads CASSVVAGHTQYF. The CDR3 DNA is TGTGCCAGCAGCGTAGTAGCGGGTCATACGCAGTATTTT. Looking up the rest from reference TRBV9 and TRBJ2-3 gives the full variable domain: DSGVTQTPKHLITATGQRVTLRCSPRSGDLSVYWYQQSLDQGLQFLIQYYNGEERAKGNILERFSAQQFPDLHSELNLSSLELGDSALYFCASSVVAGHTQYFGPGTRLTVL.

The chain couples TRBV20-1 to TRBJ2-1; TRBD2 matches 9 bases. Germline values: CDR1 DFQATT, CDR2 SNEGSKA (reference sequence). This CDR3 has 16 residues. V dropped 1 base and J dropped 1; count of bases not matched to a gene: 5. The CDR3 reads CSARGGSGRSYNEQFF. In DNA, the CDR3 is TGCAGTGCTAGAGGGGGGAGCGGGAGGTCCTACAATGAGCAGTTCTTC.

The CDR3 nucleotides read TGTGCCAGCAGCCCCTGGGGCAGCGAAGACATTCAGTACTTC. Translated, it gives CASSPWGSEDIQYF. The chain combines TRBV11-2 with TRBJ2-4; D might be TRBD1 (5 bases). CDR1 SGHAT and CDR2 FQNNGV come from the germline V gene. There are 14 residues in the CDR3. Deletions cut 5 bases from V and 8 bases from J, with 16 bases between.

The V call is TRBV6-5, the J call TRBJ2-1; D is unclear. This CDR3 is 13 amino acids long. Trimming shortened V by 2 bases and J by 4 bases, and 6 bases separated the two germline ends. Per the germline V gene, CDR1 is MNHEY and CDR2 is SVGAGI. CDR3 nucleotide sequence: TGTGCCAGCAGTTACCGAAAGTACAATGAGCAGTTCTTC. Translated, it gives CASSYRKYNEQFF.

This rearrangement joins TRBV9 to TRBJ2-3; 9 bases agree with TRBD2. The trim removed 4 bases at V and 6 bases at J, leaving 9 bases unmatched. The CDR3 sequence is 15 residues long. Germline V gene data show CDR1 as SGDLS and CDR2 as YYNGEE. The CDR3 spells CASSPRGLAGDTQYF. DNA of the CDR3: TGTGCCAGCAGCCCCCGGGGACTAGCCGGTGATACGCAGTATTTT. Drawing the rest from reference TRBV9 and TRBJ2-3, the complete variable domain is DSGVTQTPKHLITATGQRVTLRCSPRSGDLSVYWYQQSLDQGLQFLIQYYNGEERAKGNILERFSAQQFPDLHSELNLSSLELGDSALYFCASSPRGLAGDTQYFGPGTRLTVL.

V is TRBV5-1 and J is TRBJ2-5, with D perhaps TRBD1 (5 bases). Germline-derived CDR1 and CDR2 are SGHRS and YFSETQ. Trimming took off 2 bases at V and 4 bases at J, with 9 bases between the two ends. The CDR3 extends over 13 amino acids. CDR3 DNA sequence: TGCGCCAGCAGCTTATCAGGGATAGAGACCCAGTACTTC. It yields the protein CASSLSGIETQYF.

The chain couples TRBV20-1 to TRBJ1-5; D gene unclear. CDR3 size: 14 residues. Germline V gene data show CDR1 as DFQATT and CDR2 as SNEGSKA (reference sequence). Trimming took 0 bases from V and 4 from J, leaving 10 bases between them. The CDR3 here is CSARDFRENQPQHF. The CDR3 DNA follows: TGCAGTGCTAGAGATTTTCGTGAGAATCAGCCCCAGCATTTT.

The chain recombines TRBV7-8 with TRBJ2-5; either TRBD1 or TRBD2 may supply D (6 bases each). CDR1 and CDR2 from the germline V gene are SGHVS and FQNEAQ. Trimming cost V 7 bases and J 2 bases, with 14 bases left between them. The CDR3 covers 14 residues. The CDR3 loop reads CASTSGGIQETQYF. The CDR3 bases are TGTGCCAGCACCTCCGGGGGCATACAAGAGACCCAGTACTTC.

In its sample, this clonotype was seen a few times. The V gene is TRBV5-1, the J gene TRBJ2-2; 10 bases map to TRBD1. The germline gives CDR1 SGHRS, CDR2 YFSETQ. V was clipped by 4 bases and J by 4 bases; unmatched bases: 10. The CDR3 runs 17 residues. The CDR3 bases are TGCGCCAGCAGCCTACGCCGACAGGGGGCGGTCACCGGGGAGCTGTTTTTT. This translates into CASSLRRQGAVTGELFF.

Relative to its sample, this clonotype is medium-sized. The chain has TRBV28 and TRBJ1-5; D gene uncertain. The germline V and J ends were trimmed by 2 bases and 1 base, with 12 bases remaining between them. CDR3 length: 16 amino acids. Looked up from germline, CDR1 is MDHEN and CDR2 is SYDVKM. CDR3 DNA: TGTGCCAGCAGTTTAAGTCCGGGAAGGAGCAATCAGCCCCAGCATTTT. Encoded protein: CASSLSPGRSNQPQHF.

This clonotype was observed once. The J gene is TRBJ2-2, the V gene TRBV29-1; 8 bases fit TRBD2. Per germline, CDR1 SQVTM and CDR2 ANQGSEA. V shed 5 bases and J 4 bases; nucleotides not matched to a gene: 6. The CDR3 is made up of 14 amino acids. CDR3 coding DNA: TGCAGCGTTTCGGGACTAGTAGGCACCGGGGAGCTGTTTTTT. Amino acids: CSVSGLVGTGELFF.

This clonotype was counted a few times. The chain combines TRBV6-6 with TRBJ1-1; 9 bases are shared with TRBD1. The CDR3 length is 17 residues. Unmatched junction bases numbered 12, after V lost 2 bases and J lost 5 bases. Germline-derived CDR1 and CDR2 are MNHNY and SVGAGI (reference sequence). The CDR3 DNA is TGTGCCAGCAGTTACGAAAACACAGGGGGCAGTAGGACTGAAGCTTTCTTT. Protein: CASSYENTGGSRTEAFF.

The CDR3 nucleotides read TGTGCCAGCAGTGCCCTCCACAGGGGGCGTTCCTACGAGCAGTACTTC. The encoded protein is CASSALHRGRSYEQYF. The chain combines TRBV28 with TRBJ2-7; 9 bases align to TRBD1. The CDR3 contains 16 residues. V lost 5 bases and J lost 1; bases outside the gene matches: 9. CDR1 MDHEN and CDR2 SYDVKM come from the germline V gene.

The V call is TRBV29-1, the J call TRBJ2-5, with 7 bases fitting TRBD2. The V gene end was trimmed by 3 bases and the J gene end by 1 base; junction bases not matched to a gene: 11. CDR3 length: 16 amino acids. Germline V lookup: CDR1 SQVTM, CDR2 ANQGSEA. CDR3 amino acids: CSVEDDAGECQETQYF. For the CDR3, the DNA is TGCAGCGTTGAGGACGATGCGGGAGAGTGCCAAGAGACCCAGTACTTC.

This clonotype showed up just a few times. This chain links TRBV6-2 or TRBV6-3 with TRBJ2-1, with TRBD2 matching over 11 bases. CDR1 and CDR2 from the germline V gene are MNHEY and SVGEGT. After removal of 6 bases from V and 4 bases from J, the junction contained 8 bases not matched to a gene. The CDR3 extends over 16 amino acids. The CDR3 DNA follows: TGTGCCAGCAGGATTATAGCGGGAGGGGCGTACAATGAGCAGTTCTTC. Its protein is CASRIIAGGAYNEQFF.

V is TRBV4-3 and J is TRBJ2-1; D is uncertain. Germline V gene lookup returns CDR1 LGHNA and CDR2 YSLEER. V lost 3 bases, J lost 2 bases, and 5 bases lay in between. The CDR3 contains 13 residues. CDR3 loop: CASSHVTYNEQFF. DNA of the CDR3: TGCGCCAGCAGCCATGTGACCTACAATGAGCAGTTCTTC.

The count of this clonotype is one. This chain uses TRBV11-2 with TRBJ2-5; D remains ambiguous. V lost 1 base and J 1 base, leaving 7 bases between the germline ends. The CDR3 has 14 amino acids. Germline V gene data show CDR1 as SGHAT and CDR2 as FQNNGV. DNA of the CDR3: TGTGCCAGCAGCTTAGGGCACGGCCAAGAGACCCAGTACTTC. Amino acid sequence: CASSLGHGQETQYF.

J is TRBJ2-1 and V is TRBV6-2 or TRBV6-3; D unresolved. V was shortened by 4 bases and J by 5 bases, with 15 bases between the two germline ends. CDR1 is MNHEY and CDR2 is SVGEGT in the germline V gene. The CDR3 extends over 15 amino acids. The CDR3 is CASSSPVSYNNEQFF. The CDR3 DNA reads as TGTGCCAGCAGTTCCCCCGTTTCCTATAACAATGAGCAGTTCTTC.